The clone carrying this T cell receptor beta chain was counted between two and nine times. This record belongs to a study of T cells in Graves' hyperthyroidism and ophthalmopathy. Study in general: Before treatment of any kind, peripheral blood was taken at initial diagnosis.

Diagnoses used clinical symptoms, serum thyroxine and TRAb, thyroid ultrasound and orbital computed tomography. The authors obtained PBMCs from about 9 ml of fresh peripheral blood. Amplified TCR beta CDR3 regions derived from RNA transcripts. The TCR CDR3 was amplified in a first-round RT-PCR using the HTBI primer set. TCRdb re-analysed the multiplex PCR reads in MiXCR, keeping a single row per CDR3 protein. This table holds hundreds of thousands of distinct CDR3 sequences, around 13% found once. The source of this sequence is a woman under 30 with Graves' hyperthyroidism. Sequenced material: blood.

The CDR3 reads CSARDLKTGGSSGANVLTF. DNA for the CDR3: TGCAGTGCTAGAGATCTCAAGACAGGGGGCAGCTCTGGGGCCAACGTCCTGACTTTC. The chain couples TRBV20-1 to TRBJ2-6; 10 nucleotides match TRBD1. There are 19 residues in the CDR3. CDR1 and CDR2 from the germline V gene are DFQATT and SNEGSKA (reference sequence). V gave up 0 bases and J gave up 0 bases; unmatched junction bases: 8.